This record looks at one TCR beta chain sequence and its context. This specimen belongs to a study of control samples from healthy donors and cancer patients. The protocol was immunoSEQ multiplex PCR, while the TCRdb copy is restricted to in-frame clones and leaves out a portion. The table records 120,000 or so clones, around 89% of them present only once. Looked up from germline, CDR1 is KGHSH and CDR2 is LQKENI. The CDR3 is made up of 15 amino acids. V lost 4 bases to trimming and J lost 1 base; unmatched junction nucleotides: 2. This sequence originates from a man in his forties or fifties in good health. This chain connects TRBV18 to TRBJ2-2; 8 nucleotides match TRBD1. The sequencing sample was made of blood. DNA for the CDR3: TGTGCCAGCTCACTCGGGACAGGGAACACCGGGGAGCTGTTTTTT. This sequence encodes CASSLGTGNTGELFF.